This TCR beta chain stems from a study of cytomegalovirus exposure and HLA in healthy donors. The length of the CDR3 is 13 residues. V lost 6 bases and J lost 4; bases outside the gene matches: 3. Germline CDR1 reads LNHDA; CDR2 reads SQIVND (reference sequence). Concerning this clone: Its antigen is not known.

60 Vbeta and 13 Jbeta primers were used in PCR. Libraries were prepared by immunoSEQ multiplex PCR; TCRdb keeps only in-frame clonotypes and omits some of them. Of hundreds of thousands of clones listed, 78% are singletons. Findings and limits, study-wide: For most TCR beta V segments, an earlier analysis put the productive rate at about 87% or about 30% of the time.

The chain joins TRBV19 to TRBJ2-1, with 7 bases matching TRBD1. Sequencing was done on a sample of PBMCs. The sequence was obtained from a male donor in good health and CMV-seronegative. The CDR3 coding sequence is TGTGCCAGTAGGTTCAGGGGGTACAATGAGCAGTTCTTC. Encoded protein: CASRFRGYNEQFF.